This T cell receptor (beta chain) came from a study of tumor-infiltrating lymphocytes in localized non-small cell lung cancer. Study in general: Tumor tissue and non-adjacent uninvolved lung came from each patient.

General study results and limits: Higher tumor T cell infiltration than in uninvolved lung was supported by TCRbeta sequencing.

Comments on this clone: Its specificity is not known.

CDR3 size: 13 residues. Germline V lookup: CDR1 SEHNR, CDR2 FQNEAQ (reference sequence). Trimming took 0 bases from V and 6 from J, leaving 8 bases between them. Only in-frame clones appear in the TCRdb table, and some are missing; sequencing was by immunoSEQ multiplex PCR. The sample contains about 13,000 clones, approximately 71% of which appear only once. This chain uses TRBV7-9 with TRBJ1-2, with D uncertain. Source material: uninvolved lung tissue not adjacent to the tumor. The clonotype was recovered from a human donor with non-small cell lung cancer. This CDR3 is CASSLATYNGYTF. The CDR3 DNA sequence: TGTGCCAGCAGCTTAGCGACCTACAATGGCTACACCTTC.